A single sample gave rise to the 21 T cell receptor beta chains below, sequenced in a study of post-analysis software for immune sequencing data. Study findings and constraints: Roughly five TRBV segments were more frequent in patients than controls; TRBV5-6, TRBV5-1 and TRBV20-1 belonged to this group.

Unique molecular identifiers were present in the TCR beta cDNA libraries. TCRdb reprocessed the PCR reads with MiXCR, giving one entry per CDR3 protein. The table records hundreds of thousands of distinct CDR3 sequences, about 44% of them present only once. No cognate antigen is known for these TCRs. Sequenced sample: blood. The receptors were gathered from a girl aged 10-17 years with multiple sclerosis.

The chain combines TRBV12-3 or TRBV12-4 with TRBJ2-7; TRBD2 is a possible D gene (6 bases). V was trimmed by 6 bases and J by 2 bases, leaving 17 bases between them. The CDR3 covers 15 residues. CDR3 residues: CASREGPGLAYEQYF. CDR3 DNA sequence: TGTGCCAGCAGGGAGGGGCCCGGTCTTGCCTACGAGCAGTACTTC.

This clonotype was seen a handful of times. The rearrangement uses TRBV5-1 and TRBJ1-2; 7 nucleotides match TRBD1. This CDR3 comprises 15 residues. The V and J ends lost 4 bases and 0 bases, in that order; junction bases with no gene match: 6. Germline loops: CDR1 SGHRS, CDR2 YFSETQ. The DNA of the CDR3 is TGCGCCAGCAGCCCGGCGACAGGGACTAACTATGGCTACACCTTC. It encodes CASSPATGTNYGYTF.

The chain joins TRBV7-9 to TRBJ2-7; 9 positions agree with TRBD2. TRBJ2-5 explains the end of the DNA better; the J call may be wrong. CDR3 length: 17 residues. The V gene's germline CDR1 is SEHNR and CDR2 FQNEAQ (reference sequence). CDR3 DNA: TGTGCCAGCAGGTCCCGGGGTAGCGGGGGCGATCAGGAGACCCAGTACTTC. Its protein is CASRSRGSGGDQETQYF.

This clonotype turned up a few times. The chain links TRBV4-1 to TRBJ2-7; unclear D gene. This CDR3 contains 12 residues. Deletions cut 8 bases from V and 3 bases from J, with 11 bases between. The germline V gene has CDR1 MGHRA and CDR2 YSYEKL. This chain's CDR3 is CASGGTSYEQYF. As DNA, the CDR3 is TGCGCCAGCGGCGGCACGAGCTACGAGCAGTACTTC.

The J gene is TRBJ1-2, the V gene TRBV28, with D uncertain. V was cut by 6 bases and J by 5 bases, with 13 bases left in between. CDR1 is MDHEN, CDR2 SYDVKM, per germline. The CDR3 length is 13 residues. The CDR3 is CASRPGPLYGYTF. The CDR3 nucleotides read TGTGCCAGCAGACCCGGGCCATTGTATGGCTACACCTTC.

V usage is TRBV20-1 and J usage is TRBJ2-5; D might be TRBD1 (5 bases). Trimming took 4 bases from V and 2 from J, leaving 11 bases between them. The CDR3 has 13 amino acids. Looked up from germline, CDR1 is DFQATT and CDR2 is SNEGSKA (reference sequence). CDR3: CSAIRNRQETQYF. The CDR3 DNA sequence: TGCAGTGCTATCAGAAACAGGCAAGAGACCCAGTACTTC.

The chain combines TRBV20-1 with TRBJ2-1; 8 positions match TRBD2. Per the germline V gene, CDR1 is DFQATT and CDR2 is SNEGSKA (reference sequence). This CDR3 is built from 16 residues. V shed 5 bases and J 3 bases; nucleotides not matched to a gene: 12. CDR3 residues: CSAVLQSGGVYNEQFF. For the CDR3, the DNA is TGCAGTGCTGTCCTTCAAAGCGGGGGCGTCTACAATGAGCAGTTCTTC.

This clonotype has a handful of counts. The rearrangement links TRBV28 to TRBJ2-1; 14 nucleotides match TRBD2. Germline V gives CDR1 MDHEN, CDR2 SYDVKM. The V gene end was trimmed by 7 bases and the J gene end by 15 bases; junction bases not matched to a gene: 14. The CDR3 consists of 15 residues. CDR3 residues: CASNVPGLAGVERFF. In nucleotides, the CDR3 is TGTGCCAGCAACGTTCCGGGACTAGCGGGAGTCGAGAGGTTCTTC. The full variable domain, completed using reference TRBV28 and TRBJ2-1, is DVKVTQSSRYLVKRTGEKVFLECVQDMDHENMFWYRQDPGLGLRLIYFSYDVKMKEKGDIPEGYSVSREKKERFSLILESASTNQTSMYLCASNVPGLAGVERFFGPGTRLTVL.

This clonotype was counted a few times. This chain uses TRBV6-1 with TRBJ2-5; D call uncertain. The DNA end is a closer match to TRBJ2-7, so the J assignment may be wrong. CDR1 and CDR2 (germline): MNHNS, SASEGT. This CDR3 is 14 amino acids long. The CDR3 coding sequence is TGTGCCAGCCGTGGTCAGTCTCTTTTTGACGAGCAGTACTTC. Translated: CASRGQSLFDEQYF.

This clonotype occurred a few times. One end of the junction fails to match germline, which may point to a read error. V and J are TRBV10-2 and TRBJ1-1; TRBD1 might be the D (5 bases). Germline V CDR1 and CDR2: WSHSY, SAAADI. This CDR3 region has 16 residues. CDR3 sequence (DNA): TGCGCCAGCAGTAAGTCTGAGATAGGGGTGAACACTGAAGCTTTCTTT. The encoded protein is CASSKSEIGVNTEAFF.

The genes are TRBV5-7 and TRBJ2-1; D is perhaps TRBD1 or TRBD2 (6 bases each). TRBV5-7 is an open reading frame, and its role is uncertain. V gave up 0 bases and J gave up 1 base, with 14 bases separating them. The CDR3 length is 17 residues. The CDR3 coding sequence is TGTGCCAGCAGCTTGGCCACCCGAGGGGGGTCCTACAATGAGCAGTTCTTC. As protein: CASSLATRGGSYNEQFF.

V usage is TRBV12-3 or TRBV12-4 and J usage is TRBJ2-7, with a possible D match to TRBD2 (5 bases). This CDR3 is built from 14 residues. The V end was cut by 3 bases, the J end by 4 bases, with 13 bases between. The CDR3 region has the DNA TGTGCCAGCAGTTTTGGCAGGCCGGGGTACGAGCAGTACTTC. Translation gives CASSFGRPGYEQYF.

The chain is built from TRBV5-1 and TRBJ2-3; D is possibly TRBD2 (6 bases). V dropped 7 bases and J dropped 2 bases, with 11 bases sitting between them. This CDR3 region has 13 residues. The germline V gene encodes CDR1 SGHRS and CDR2 YFSETQ. CDR3 bases: TGCGCCAGCTCCGGGAGACCCACAGATACGCAGTATTTT. It encodes CASSGRPTDTQYF.

The chain links TRBV7-9 to TRBJ2-3; perhaps TRBD1 as D (5 bases). Trimming removed 6 bases from V and 3 bases from J, with 13 bases in between. Looked up from germline, CDR1 is SEHNR and CDR2 is FQNEAQ (reference sequence). This CDR3 is built from 14 residues. CDR3 loop: CASRPGSLTDTQYF. In nucleotides, the CDR3 is TGTGCCAGCAGACCAGGGTCTTTGACAGATACGCAGTATTTT.

In this sample, this clonotype turned up a few times. The gene calls are TRBV29-1 and TRBJ2-3, with 12 bases matching TRBD2. The CDR3 totals 17 residues. The junction had 15 bases not matched to a gene; V was cut back by 7 bases and J by 4 bases. From germline, CDR1 is SQVTM and CDR2 ANQGSEA. CDR3 in DNA: TGCAGCGGTTCAATCCCTATGACTAGCGGGAGCTCAGATACGCAGTATTTT. Protein sequence: CSGSIPMTSGSSDTQYF.

The chain employs TRBV19 and TRBJ1-2; 7 nucleotides match TRBD1. Per germline, CDR1 LNHDA and CDR2 SQIVND (reference sequence). Trimming cost V 6 bases and J 3 bases; bases outside gene matches: 4. The CDR3 contains 13 residues. DNA for the CDR3: TGTGCCAGTAGAAAGGGGGCCGACTATGGCTACACCTTC. This encodes CASRKGADYGYTF. The full variable domain, with the rest looked up from reference TRBV19 and TRBJ1-2, is DGGITQSPKYLFRKEGQNVTLSCEQNLNHDAMYWYRQDPGQGLRLIYYSQIVNDFQKGDIAEGYSVSREKKESFPLTVTSAQKNPTAFYLCASRKGADYGYTFGSGTRLTVV.

This chain links TRBV6-5 with TRBJ2-7; TRBD1 matches 8 bases. V dropped 0 bases and J dropped 0; count of bases not matched to a gene: 4. The CDR3 length is 16 residues. Germline V gives CDR1 MNHEY, CDR2 SVGAGI. The CDR3 DNA is TGTGCCAGCAGTTACTCTAGGGGACAGGTCTCCTACGAGCAGTACTTC. This gives the protein CASSYSRGQVSYEQYF.

This clonotype was observed a handful of times. The rearrangement links TRBV12-3 or TRBV12-4 to TRBJ2-7, with D perhaps assigned TRBD1 or TRBD2 (6 bases each). V shed 4 bases and J shed 2 bases, with 12 bases lying between them. CDR3 length: 14 residues. CDR3 region: CASSWGAGTYEQYF. The CDR3 region has the DNA TGTGCCAGCAGTTGGGGGGCGGGAACCTACGAGCAGTACTTC.

The chain is built from TRBV12-3 or TRBV12-4 and TRBJ1-2, with 8 bases matching TRBD1. The CDR3 totals 15 residues. The V segment lost 5 bases and the J segment 2 bases; nucleotides outside the gene matches: 7. The CDR3 spells CASSPGQVRNYGYTF. CDR3 DNA sequence: TGTGCCAGCAGTCCGGGACAGGTCAGAAACTATGGCTACACCTTC.

This clonotype was recorded a few times. The V and J genes are TRBV5-4 and TRBJ2-3; TRBD2 is a possible D gene (5 bases). There are 14 residues in the CDR3. Trimming left V 0 bases short and J 4 bases short, with 9 bases between. CDR1 and CDR2 (germline): SGHNT, YYREEE (reference sequence). The CDR3 spells CASSLERAADTQYF. CDR3 in DNA: TGTGCCAGCAGCTTGGAGAGGGCAGCAGATACGCAGTATTTT.

This chain connects TRBV29-1 to TRBJ1-1; possible D gene TRBD1, 6 bases. CDR1 is SQVTM, CDR2 ANQGSEA, per germline. V lost 5 bases and J lost 3, with 19 bases in between. The CDR3 totals 15 residues. This CDR3 reads CSVSRDTEWDTEAFF. CDR3 coding DNA: TGCAGCGTTTCCCGGGACACCGAATGGGACACTGAAGCTTTCTTT.